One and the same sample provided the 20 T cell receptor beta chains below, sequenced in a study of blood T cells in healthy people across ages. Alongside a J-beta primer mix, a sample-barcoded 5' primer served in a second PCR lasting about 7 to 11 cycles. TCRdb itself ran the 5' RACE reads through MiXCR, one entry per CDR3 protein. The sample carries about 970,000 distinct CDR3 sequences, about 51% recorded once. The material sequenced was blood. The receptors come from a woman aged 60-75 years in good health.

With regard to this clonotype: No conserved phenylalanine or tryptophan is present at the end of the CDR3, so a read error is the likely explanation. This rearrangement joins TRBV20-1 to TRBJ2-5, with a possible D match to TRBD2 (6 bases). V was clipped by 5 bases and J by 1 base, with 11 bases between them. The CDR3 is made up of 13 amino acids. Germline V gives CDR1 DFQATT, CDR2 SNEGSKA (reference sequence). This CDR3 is CSAPLAFQETQYY. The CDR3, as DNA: TGCAGTGCTCCTCTAGCGTTCCAAGAGACCCAGTACTAC.

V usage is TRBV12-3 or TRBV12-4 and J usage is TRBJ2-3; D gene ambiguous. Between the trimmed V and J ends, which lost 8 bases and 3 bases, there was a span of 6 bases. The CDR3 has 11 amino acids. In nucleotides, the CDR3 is TGTGCCAGCTGCACTACAGATACGCAGTATTTT. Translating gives CASCTTDTQYF.

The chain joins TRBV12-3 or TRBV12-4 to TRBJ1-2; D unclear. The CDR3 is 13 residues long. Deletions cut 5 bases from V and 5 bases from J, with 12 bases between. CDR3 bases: TGTGCCAGCAGTCGGAACCCCCAGTATGGCTACACCTTC. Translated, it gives CASSRNPQYGYTF.

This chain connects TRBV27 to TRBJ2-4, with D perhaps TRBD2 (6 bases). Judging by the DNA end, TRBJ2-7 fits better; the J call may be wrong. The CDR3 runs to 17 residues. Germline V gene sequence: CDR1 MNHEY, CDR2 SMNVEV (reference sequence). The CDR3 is CASSRRPSRDRPYEQYF. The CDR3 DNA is TGTGCCAGCAGTCGGAGACCTTCGCGGGATCGACCCTACGAGCAGTACTTC.

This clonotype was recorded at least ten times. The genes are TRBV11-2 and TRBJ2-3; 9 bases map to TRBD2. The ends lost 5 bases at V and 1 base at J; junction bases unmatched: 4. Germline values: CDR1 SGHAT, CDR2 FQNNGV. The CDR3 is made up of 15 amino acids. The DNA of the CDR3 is TGTGCCAGCAGCCCCTTAGCGGGGGGCACAGATACGCAGTATTTT. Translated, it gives CASSPLAGGTDTQYF. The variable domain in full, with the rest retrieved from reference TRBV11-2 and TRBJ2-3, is EAGVAQSPRYKIIEKRQSVAFWCNPISGHATLYWYQQILGQGPKLLIQFQNNGVVDDSQLPKDRFSAERLKGVDSTLKIQPAKLEDSAVYLCASSPLAGGTDTQYFGPGTRLTVL.

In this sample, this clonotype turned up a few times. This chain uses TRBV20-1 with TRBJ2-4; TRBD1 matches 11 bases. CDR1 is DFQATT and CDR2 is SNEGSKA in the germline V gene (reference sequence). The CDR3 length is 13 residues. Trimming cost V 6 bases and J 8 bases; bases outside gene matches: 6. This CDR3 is CSAPGQGVDIQYF. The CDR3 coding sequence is TGCAGTGCGCCGGGACAGGGGGTGGACATTCAGTACTTC.

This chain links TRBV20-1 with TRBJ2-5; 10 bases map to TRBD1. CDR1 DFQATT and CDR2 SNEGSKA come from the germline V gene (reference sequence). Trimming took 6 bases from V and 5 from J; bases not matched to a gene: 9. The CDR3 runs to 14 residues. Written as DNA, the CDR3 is TGCAGTGCCGACTATCTGGGACAGGGGGAGACCCAGTACTTC. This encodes CSADYLGQGETQYF.

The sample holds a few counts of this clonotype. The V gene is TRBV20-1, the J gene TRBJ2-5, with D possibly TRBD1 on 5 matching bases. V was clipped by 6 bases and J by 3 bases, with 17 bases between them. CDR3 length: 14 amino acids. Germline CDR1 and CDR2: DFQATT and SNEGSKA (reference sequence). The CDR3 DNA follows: TGCAGTGCCCCCACCCCAGGGATAGAAGAGACCCAGTACTTC. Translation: CSAPTPGIEETQYF.

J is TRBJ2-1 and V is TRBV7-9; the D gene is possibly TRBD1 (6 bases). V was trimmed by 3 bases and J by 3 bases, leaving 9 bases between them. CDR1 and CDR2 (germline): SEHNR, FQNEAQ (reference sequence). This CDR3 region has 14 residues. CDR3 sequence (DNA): TGTGCCAGCAGCTTGAACAGGGACTACAATGAGCAGTTCTTC. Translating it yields CASSLNRDYNEQFF.

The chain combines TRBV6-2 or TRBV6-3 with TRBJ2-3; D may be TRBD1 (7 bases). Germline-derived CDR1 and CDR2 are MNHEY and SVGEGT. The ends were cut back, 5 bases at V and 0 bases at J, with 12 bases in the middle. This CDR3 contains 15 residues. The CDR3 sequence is CASSAGQRSTDTQYF. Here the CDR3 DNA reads TGTGCCAGCAGTGCGGGACAGAGGAGCACAGATACGCAGTATTTT.

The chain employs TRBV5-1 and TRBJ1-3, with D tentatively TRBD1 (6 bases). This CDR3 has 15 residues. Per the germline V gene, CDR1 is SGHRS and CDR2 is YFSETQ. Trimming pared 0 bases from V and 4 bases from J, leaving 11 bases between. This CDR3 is CASSLGGRRGNTIYF. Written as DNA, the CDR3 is TGCGCCAGCAGCTTGGGGGGGCGACGAGGAAACACCATATATTTT.

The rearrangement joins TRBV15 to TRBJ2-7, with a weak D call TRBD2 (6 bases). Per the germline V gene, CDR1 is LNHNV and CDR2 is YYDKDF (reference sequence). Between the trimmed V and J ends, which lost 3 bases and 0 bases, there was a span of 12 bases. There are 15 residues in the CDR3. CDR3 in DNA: TGTGCCACCAGCAGCGATAGCGGATTCTCCTACGAGCAGTACTTC. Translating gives CATSSDSGFSYEQYF.

The CDR3 reads CASFWGGPGSGYTF. The CDR3 DNA sequence: TGTGCCAGCTTCTGGGGGGGTCCTGGGAGTGGCTACACCTTC. The chain joins TRBV12-3 or TRBV12-4 to TRBJ1-2; D is possibly TRBD1 (5 bases). Trimming removed 8 bases from V and 7 bases from J, with 20 bases in between. This CDR3 has 14 amino acids.

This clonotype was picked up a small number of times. CDR3 in amino acids: CASRFRGLETQYF. Written as DNA, the CDR3 is TGTGCCAGCAGATTCAGGGGGCTAGAGACCCAGTACTTC. The chain combines TRBV28 with TRBJ2-4, with 8 bases that match TRBD1. The assigned J gene may be wrong: the sequence end matches TRBJ2-5 better. CDR1 and CDR2 from the germline V gene are MDHEN and SYDVKM. The CDR3 runs 13 residues.

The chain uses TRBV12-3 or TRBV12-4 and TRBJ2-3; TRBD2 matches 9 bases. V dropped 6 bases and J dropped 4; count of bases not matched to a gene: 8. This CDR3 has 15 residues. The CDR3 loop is CASSPFLAGSDTQYF. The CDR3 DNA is TGTGCCAGCAGCCCGTTCCTAGCGGGATCAGATACGCAGTATTTT.

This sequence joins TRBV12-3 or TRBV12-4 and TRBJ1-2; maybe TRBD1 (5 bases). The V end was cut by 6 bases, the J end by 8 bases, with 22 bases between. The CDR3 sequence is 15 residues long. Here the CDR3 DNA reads TGTGCCAGCAGCTTCATGTTAGGGCAGGGCGGGGGCTACACCTTC. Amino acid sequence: CASSFMLGQGGGYTF.

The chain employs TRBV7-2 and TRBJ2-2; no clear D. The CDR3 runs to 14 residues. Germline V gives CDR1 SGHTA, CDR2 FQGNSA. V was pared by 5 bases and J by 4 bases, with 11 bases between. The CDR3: CASSPDFVTGELFF. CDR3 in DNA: TGTGCCAGCAGCCCCGACTTTGTCACCGGGGAGCTGTTTTTT.

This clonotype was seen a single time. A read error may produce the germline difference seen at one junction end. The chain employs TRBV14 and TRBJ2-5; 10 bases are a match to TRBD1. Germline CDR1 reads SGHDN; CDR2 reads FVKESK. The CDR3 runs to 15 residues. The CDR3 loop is CACSLRTGGSETQYF. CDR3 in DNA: TGTGCCTGCAGCCTTAGGACAGGGGGTAGCGAGACCCAGTACTTC.

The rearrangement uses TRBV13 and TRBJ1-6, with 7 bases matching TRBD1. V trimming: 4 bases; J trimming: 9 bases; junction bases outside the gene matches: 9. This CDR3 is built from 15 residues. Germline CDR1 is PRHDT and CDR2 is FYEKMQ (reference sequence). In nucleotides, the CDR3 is TGTGCCAGCAGCTCACACGGTAGACAGGGTTCACCCCTCCACTTT. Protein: CASSSHGRQGSPLHF.

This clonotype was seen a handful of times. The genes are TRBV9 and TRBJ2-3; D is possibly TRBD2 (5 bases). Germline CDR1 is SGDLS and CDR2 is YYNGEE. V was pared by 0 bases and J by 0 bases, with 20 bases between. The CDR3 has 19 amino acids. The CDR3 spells CASSVGASGLSSSTDTQYF. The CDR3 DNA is TGTGCCAGCAGCGTAGGGGCGAGCGGCCTCTCTTCTAGCACAGATACGCAGTATTTT.